Reported below is one T cell receptor beta chain. Its antigen is unidentified. The record originates from a study of shared clonotypes between healthy human individuals. Replicate sorted-subset PCRs were loaded with roughly 190 ng DNA, about 31,000 T cell genomes. Using immunoSEQ multiplex PCR, the repertoire was profiled, and TCRdb retains in-frame clones only, with some absent. This table has about 1.9 million clones, 93% appearing once. CDR3 length equals 13 residues. Looked up from germline, CDR1 is LNHDA and CDR2 is SQIVND (reference sequence). V was cut by 5 bases and J by 6 bases, with 13 bases left in between. Study-level results: The sharing of around 5% of naive CD4 clonotypes was seen across a few donors.

Naive CD8 populations comprised CD45RO-negative cells positively selected for CCR7, excluding terminally differentiated effector memory CD45RA+ cells. The chain combines TRBV19 with TRBJ1-2; D not certain. Sequencing used naive CD8+ T cells from PBMCs. This clonotype was obtained from a man aged 18 to 29 in good health. Some clones in this sample may be carry-over from other donors' samples. Here the CDR3 reads CASSFYTENGYTF. The CDR3 DNA follows: TGTGCCAGTAGTTTTTACACAGAAAATGGCTACACCTTC.